The present TCR beta chain was sequenced within a study of T cells after yellow fever vaccination. Overall study findings and caveats: By day 5 rather than day 15, the secondary response had peaked, though it was weaker.

On this clonotype itself: What it binds is unknown.

A single record per CDR3 protein comes from TCRdb applying MiXCR to the 5' RACE reads. The table includes approximately 610,000 distinct CDR3 sequences, around 17% detected once. The source is a man between 18 and 35 years old who received the YFV17D yellow fever vaccine. The source material was PBMCs, sampled about 5 days after the first yellow fever vaccination.

CDR3 region: CASRPKLAASKNIQYF. In DNA, the CDR3 is TGTGCCAGCAGGCCTAAACTAGCGGCCTCCAAAAACATTCAGTACTTC. The J gene is TRBJ2-4, the V gene TRBV3-1, with 8 bases matching TRBD2. The CDR3 is made up of 16 amino acids. Germline CDR1 is LGHDT and CDR2 is YNNKEL (reference sequence). V lost 6 bases, J lost 2 bases, and 9 bases stayed unmatched.